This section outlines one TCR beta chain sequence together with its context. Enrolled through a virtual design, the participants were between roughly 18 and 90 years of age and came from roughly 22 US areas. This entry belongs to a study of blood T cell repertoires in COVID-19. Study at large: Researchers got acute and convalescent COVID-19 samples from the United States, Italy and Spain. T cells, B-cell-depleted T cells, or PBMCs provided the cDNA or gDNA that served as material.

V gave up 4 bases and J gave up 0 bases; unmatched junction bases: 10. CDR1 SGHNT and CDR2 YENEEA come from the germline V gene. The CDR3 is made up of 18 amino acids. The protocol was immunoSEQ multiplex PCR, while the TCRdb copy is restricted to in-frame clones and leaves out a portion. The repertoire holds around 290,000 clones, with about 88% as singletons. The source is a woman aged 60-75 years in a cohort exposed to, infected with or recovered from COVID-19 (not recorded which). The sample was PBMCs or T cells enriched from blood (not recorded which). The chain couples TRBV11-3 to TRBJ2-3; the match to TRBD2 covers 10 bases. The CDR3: CASSCLRTSGSSTDTQYF. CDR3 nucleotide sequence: TGTGCCAGCAGCTGCCTGCGGACTAGCGGATCTAGCACAGATACGCAGTATTTT.